The clone carrying this TCR beta chain was seen ten or more times. Unique molecular identifiers were attached to individual cDNA molecules. MiXCR, applied by TCRdb to the 5' RACE reads, yields one record per CDR3 protein. The table shows more than 90,000 distinct CDR3 sequences, with 9.5% to 11% occurring only once. This sample stems from a study of early T cells in non-severe SARS-CoV-2 infection. Germline V gene lookup returns CDR1 LGHNA and CDR2 YNFKEQ. This CDR3 has 15 residues. V was trimmed by 1 base and J by 1 base, leaving 8 bases between them. This receptor was identified in an adult who was a healthcare worker with PCR-confirmed SARS-CoV-2 infection or an uninfected control (not recorded which). The genes are TRBV4-2 and TRBJ2-1, with D uncertain. The source material was whole blood. Here the CDR3 reads CASSQVRASYNEQFF. The CDR3 region has the DNA TGTGCCAGCAGCCAAGTACGGGCATCCTACAATGAGCAGTTCTTC.